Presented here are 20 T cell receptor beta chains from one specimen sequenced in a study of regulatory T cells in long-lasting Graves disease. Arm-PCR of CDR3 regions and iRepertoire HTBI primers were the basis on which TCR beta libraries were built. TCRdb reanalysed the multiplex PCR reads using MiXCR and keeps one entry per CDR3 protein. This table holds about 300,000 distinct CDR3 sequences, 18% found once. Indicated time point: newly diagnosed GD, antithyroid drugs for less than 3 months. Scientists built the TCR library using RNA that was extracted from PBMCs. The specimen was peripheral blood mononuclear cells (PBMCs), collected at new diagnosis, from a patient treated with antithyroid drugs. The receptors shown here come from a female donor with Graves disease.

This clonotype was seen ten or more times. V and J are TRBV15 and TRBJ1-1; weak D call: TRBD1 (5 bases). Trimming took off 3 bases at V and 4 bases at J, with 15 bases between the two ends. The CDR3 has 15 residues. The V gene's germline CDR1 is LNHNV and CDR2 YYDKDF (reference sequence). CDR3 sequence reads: CATSRIRVLRTEAFF. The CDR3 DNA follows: TGTGCCACCAGCAGGATCAGGGTGTTACGCACTGAAGCTTTCTTT. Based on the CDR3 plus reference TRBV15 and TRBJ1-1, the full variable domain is DAMVIQNPRYQVTQFGKPVTLSCSQTLNHNVMYWYQQKSSQAPKLLFHYYDKDFNNEADTPDNFQSRRPNTSFCFLDIRSPGLGDTAMYLCATSRIRVLRTEAFFGQGTRLTVV.

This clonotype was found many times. The CDR3 loop is CATIRQGNTEAFF. The CDR3, as DNA: TGTGCCACCATACGCCAAGGGAACACTGAAGCTTTCTTT. This rearrangement joins TRBV12-3 or TRBV12-4 to TRBJ1-1; D not resolved. The CDR3 is 13 residues long. The V end lost 10 bases, the J end lost 1 base, and 13 bases lay between the germline ends.

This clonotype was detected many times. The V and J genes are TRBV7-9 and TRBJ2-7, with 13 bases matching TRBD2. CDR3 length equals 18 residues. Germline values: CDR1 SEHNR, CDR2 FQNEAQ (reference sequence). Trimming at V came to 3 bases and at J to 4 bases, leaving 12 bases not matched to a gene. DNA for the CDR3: TGTGCCAGCAGCTTGCCAGCGATGGAGGGACTAGCGGGATACGAGCAGTACTTC. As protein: CASSLPAMEGLAGYEQYF. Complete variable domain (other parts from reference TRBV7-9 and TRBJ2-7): DTGVSQNPRHKITKRGQNVTFRCDPISEHNRLYWYRQTLGQGPEFLTYFQNEAQLEKSRLLSDRFSAERPKGSFSTLEIQRTEQGDSAMYLCASSLPAMEGLAGYEQYFGPGTRLTVT.

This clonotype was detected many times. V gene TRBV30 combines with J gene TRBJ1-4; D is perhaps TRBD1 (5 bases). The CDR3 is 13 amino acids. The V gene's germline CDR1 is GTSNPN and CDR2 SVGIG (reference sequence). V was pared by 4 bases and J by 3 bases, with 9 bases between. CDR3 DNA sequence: TGTGCCTGGACCAGGGATTCTAATGAAAAACTGTTTTTT. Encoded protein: CAWTRDSNEKLFF.

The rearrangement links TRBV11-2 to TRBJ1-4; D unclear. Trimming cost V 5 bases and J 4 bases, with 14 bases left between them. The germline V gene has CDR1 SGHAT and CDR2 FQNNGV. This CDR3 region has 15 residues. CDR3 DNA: TGTGCCAGCAGCGCAAGTGGGAATTTTAATGAAAAACTGTTTTTT. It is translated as CASSASGNFNEKLFF.

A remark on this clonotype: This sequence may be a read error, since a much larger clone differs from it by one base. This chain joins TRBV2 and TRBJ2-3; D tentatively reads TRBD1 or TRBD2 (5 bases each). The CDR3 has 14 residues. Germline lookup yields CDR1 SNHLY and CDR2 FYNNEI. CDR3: CASRTRSSTGTQYF. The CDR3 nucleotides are TGTGCCAGCCGGACTCGCTCTAGCACAGGTACGCAGTATTTT. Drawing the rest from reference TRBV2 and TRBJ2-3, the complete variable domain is EPEVTQTPSHQVTQMGQEVILRCVPISNHLYFYWYRQILGQKVEFLVSFYNNEISEKSEIFDDQFSVERPDGSNFTLKIRSTKLEDSAMYFCASRTRSSTGTQYFGPGTRLTVL.

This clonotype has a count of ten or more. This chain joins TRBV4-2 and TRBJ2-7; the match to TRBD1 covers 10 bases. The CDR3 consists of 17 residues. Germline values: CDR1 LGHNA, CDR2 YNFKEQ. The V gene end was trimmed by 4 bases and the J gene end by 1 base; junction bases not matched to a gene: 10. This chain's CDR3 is CASSRTAGTGESYEQYF. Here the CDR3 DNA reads TGTGCCAGCAGCCGTACTGCCGGGACAGGGGAATCCTACGAGCAGTACTTC.

The CDR3 protein is CASSLAGETAINEQFF. The CDR3, as DNA: TGCGCCAGCAGCTTGGCTGGCGAGACGGCAATAAATGAGCAGTTCTTC. J is TRBJ2-1 and V is TRBV5-1, with D uncertain. The germline V gene has CDR1 SGHRS and CDR2 YFSETQ. V lost 0 bases, J lost 7 bases, and 17 bases lay in between. This CDR3 contains 16 residues.

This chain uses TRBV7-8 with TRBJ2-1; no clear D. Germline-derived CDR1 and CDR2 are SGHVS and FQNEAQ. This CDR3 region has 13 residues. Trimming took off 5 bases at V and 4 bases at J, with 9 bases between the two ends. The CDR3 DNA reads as TGTGCCAGCAGCCCATACAGTTACAATGAGCAGTTCTTC. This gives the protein CASSPYSYNEQFF.

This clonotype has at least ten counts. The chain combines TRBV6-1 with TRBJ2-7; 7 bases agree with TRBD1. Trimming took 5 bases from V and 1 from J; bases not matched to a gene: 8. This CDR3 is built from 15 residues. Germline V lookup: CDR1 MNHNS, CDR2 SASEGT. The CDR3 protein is CASSPTTTGSYEQYF. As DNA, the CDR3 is TGTGCCAGCAGTCCAACCACGACAGGGTCCTACGAGCAGTACTTC.

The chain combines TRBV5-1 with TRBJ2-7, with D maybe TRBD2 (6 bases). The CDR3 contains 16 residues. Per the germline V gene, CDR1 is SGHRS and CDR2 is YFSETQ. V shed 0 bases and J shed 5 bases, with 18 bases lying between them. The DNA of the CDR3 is TGCGCCAGCAGCTTGGCCCTTATGGCGGGGAGCCACGAGCAGTACTTC. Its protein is CASSLALMAGSHEQYF. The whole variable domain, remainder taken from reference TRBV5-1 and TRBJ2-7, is KAGVTQTPRYLIKTRGQQVTLSCSPISGHRSVSWYQQTPGQGLQFLFEYFSETQRNKGNFPGRFSGRQFSNSRSEMNVSTLELGDSALYLCASSLALMAGSHEQYFGPGTRLTVT.

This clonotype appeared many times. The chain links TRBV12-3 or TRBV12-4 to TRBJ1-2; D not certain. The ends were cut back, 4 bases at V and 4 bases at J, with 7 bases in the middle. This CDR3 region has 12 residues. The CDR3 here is CASSSTLYGYTF. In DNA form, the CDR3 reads TGTGCCAGCAGTTCGACCCTCTATGGCTACACCTTC.

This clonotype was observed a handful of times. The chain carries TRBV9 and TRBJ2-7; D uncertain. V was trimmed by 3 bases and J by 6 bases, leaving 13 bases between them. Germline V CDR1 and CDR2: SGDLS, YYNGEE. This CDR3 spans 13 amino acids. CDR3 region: CASSGPATGEQYF. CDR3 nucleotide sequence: TGTGCCAGCAGCGGTCCGGCGACGGGCGAGCAGTACTTC.

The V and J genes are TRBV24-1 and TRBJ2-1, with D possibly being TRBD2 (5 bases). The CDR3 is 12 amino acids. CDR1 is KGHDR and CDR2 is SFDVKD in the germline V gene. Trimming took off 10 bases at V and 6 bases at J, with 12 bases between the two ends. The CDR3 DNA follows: TGTGCCACTGCGGGCAGGCTCAATGAGCAGTTCTTC. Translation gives CATAGRLNEQFF.

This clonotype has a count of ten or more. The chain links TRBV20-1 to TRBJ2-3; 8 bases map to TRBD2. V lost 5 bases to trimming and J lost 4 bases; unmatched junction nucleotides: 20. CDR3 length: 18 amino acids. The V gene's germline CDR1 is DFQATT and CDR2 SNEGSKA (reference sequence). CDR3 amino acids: CSAGSSAGGRGVADTQYF. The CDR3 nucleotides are TGCAGTGCTGGGAGCAGTGCGGGAGGCCGCGGTGTCGCAGATACGCAGTATTTT.

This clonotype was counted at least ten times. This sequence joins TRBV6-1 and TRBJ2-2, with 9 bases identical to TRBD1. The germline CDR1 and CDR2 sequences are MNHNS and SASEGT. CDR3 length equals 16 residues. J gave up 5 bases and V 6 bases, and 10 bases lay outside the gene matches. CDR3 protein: CASSSRQGVRTGELFF. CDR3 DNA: TGTGCCAGCAGCTCCAGACAGGGGGTGAGGACCGGGGAGCTGTTTTTT.

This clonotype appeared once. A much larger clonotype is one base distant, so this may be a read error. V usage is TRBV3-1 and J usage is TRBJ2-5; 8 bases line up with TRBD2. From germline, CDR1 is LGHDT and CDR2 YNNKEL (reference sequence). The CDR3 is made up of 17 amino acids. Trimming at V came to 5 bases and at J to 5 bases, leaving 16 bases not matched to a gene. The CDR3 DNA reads TGTGCCAGCAGCTATAACCGGGGGGGCGCGTGGAGGGAGACCCAGTACTTC. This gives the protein CASSYNRGGAWRETQYF.

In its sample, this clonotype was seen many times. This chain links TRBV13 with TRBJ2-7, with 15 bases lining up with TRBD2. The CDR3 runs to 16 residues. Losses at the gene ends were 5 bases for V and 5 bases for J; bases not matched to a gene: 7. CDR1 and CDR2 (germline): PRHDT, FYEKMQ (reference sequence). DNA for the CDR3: TGTGCCAGCAGCACAGGGACTAGCGGGAGGTGGGACGAGCAGTACTTC. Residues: CASSTGTSGRWDEQYF.

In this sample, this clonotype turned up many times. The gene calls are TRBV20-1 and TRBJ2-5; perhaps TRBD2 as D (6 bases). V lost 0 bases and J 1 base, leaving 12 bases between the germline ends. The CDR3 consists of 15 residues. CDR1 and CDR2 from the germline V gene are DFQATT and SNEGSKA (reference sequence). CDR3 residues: CSAREEGMAQETQYF. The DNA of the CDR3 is TGCAGTGCTAGAGAGGAGGGTATGGCCCAAGAGACCCAGTACTTC.

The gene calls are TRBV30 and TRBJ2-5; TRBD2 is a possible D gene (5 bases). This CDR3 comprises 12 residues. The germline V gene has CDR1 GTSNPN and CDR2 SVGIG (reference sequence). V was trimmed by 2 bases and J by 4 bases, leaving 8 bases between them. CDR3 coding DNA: TGTGCCTGGAGTAGCGGTGGAGAGACCCAGTACTTC. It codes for CAWSSGGETQYF.